The rows below give T cell receptor beta chains drawn from one sample of a study of shared clonotypes between healthy human individuals. Some clones are missing from TCRdb's copy, which holds only in-frame ones; the method was immunoSEQ multiplex PCR. The sample has about 1.5 million clones; roughly 98% are singletons. The sequenced sample was naive CD4+ T cells sorted from blood. Source of these receptors: a man aged 30 to 39 in good health. Both conserved end residues are part of each CDR3. The order of the fields is CDR3 protein, CDR3 DNA, V gene, D gene, clone size, J gene. The D gene is left open where the match is weak. Where a row states a size, it is once, few, many or the class of an expanded clone; other rows omit it.

CDR3 protein: CASSPSGEVDEKLFF
CDR3 DNA: TGTGCCAGCAGTCCAAGCGGGGAGGTTGATGAAAAACTGTTTTTT
V gene: TRBV6-5
D gene: .
clone size: .
J gene: TRBJ1-4

CDR3 protein: CASSFGAGGFYEQYF
CDR3 DNA: TGTGCCAGCAGCTTCGGGGCAGGGGGGTTCTACGAGCAGTACTTC
V gene: TRBV7-2
D gene: .
clone size: .
J gene: TRBJ2-7

CDR3 protein: CASSWTPNEQFF
CDR3 DNA: TGTGCCAGCAGTTGGACCCCCAATGAGCAGTTCTTC
V gene: TRBV6-5
D gene: .
clone size: .
J gene: TRBJ2-1

CDR3 protein: CASGTAMILYF
CDR3 DNA: TGTGCCAGCGGGACAGCGATGATTTTGTACTTC
V gene: TRBV2
D gene: TRBD1
clone size: .
J gene: TRBJ2-7

CDR3 protein: CASSLTGTSGHNEQFF
CDR3 DNA: TGTGCCAGCAGCCTCACCGGGACTAGCGGACACAATGAGCAGTTCTTC
V gene: TRBV9
D gene: TRBD2
clone size: .
J gene: TRBJ2-1

CDR3 protein: CASSLEGLKSYEQYF
CDR3 DNA: TGTGCCAGCAGCTTAGAGGGACTCAAATCCTACGAGCAGTACTTC
V gene: TRBV7-9
D gene: .
clone size: .
J gene: TRBJ2-7

CDR3 protein: CASSQDLGYEQYF
CDR3 DNA: TGTGCCAGCAGCCAAGATTTGGGCTACGAGCAGTACTTC
V gene: TRBV14
D gene: .
clone size: .
J gene: TRBJ2-7

CDR3 protein: CASSLTSGSGTDTQYF
CDR3 DNA: TGTGCCAGCAGCTTGACTAGCGGGAGTGGCACAGATACGCAGTATTTT
V gene: TRBV5-6
D gene: TRBD2
clone size: .
J gene: TRBJ2-3

CDR3 protein: CASSPNRNTEAFF
CDR3 DNA: TGTGCCAGCAGCCCAAACAGGAACACTGAAGCTTTCTTT
V gene: TRBV7-3
D gene: .
clone size: .
J gene: TRBJ1-1

CDR3 protein: CASSGQVSNQPQHF
CDR3 DNA: TGTGCCAGCAGCGGACAGGTGAGCAATCAGCCCCAGCATTTT
V gene: TRBV2
D gene: TRBD1
clone size: .
J gene: TRBJ1-5

CDR3 protein: CSVEDGGGSYEQYF
CDR3 DNA: TGCAGCGTTGAAGATGGCGGCGGATCCTACGAGCAGTACTTC
V gene: TRBV29-1
D gene: .
clone size: .
J gene: TRBJ2-7

CDR3 protein: CATSRARGYEQYF
CDR3 DNA: TGTGCCACCAGCAGAGCCAGAGGCTACGAGCAGTACTTC
V gene: TRBV15
D gene: .
clone size: .
J gene: TRBJ2-7

CDR3 protein: CASSRDTGLLSSYNEQFF
CDR3 DNA: TGTGCCAGCAGCCGAGATACGGGTTTATTGAGCTCCTACAATGAGCAGTTCTTC
V gene: TRBV7-3
D gene: .
clone size: .
J gene: TRBJ2-1

CDR3 protein: CASSMGAGGLKAFF
CDR3 DNA: TGTGCCAGTAGTATGGGCGCAGGGGGCCTGAAAGCTTTCTTT
V gene: TRBV19
D gene: TRBD1
clone size: .
J gene: TRBJ1-1

CDR3 protein: CASSRLAGTDTQYF
CDR3 DNA: TGCGCCAGCAGCCGACTAGCGGGGACAGATACGCAGTATTTT
V gene: TRBV4-3
D gene: TRBD2
clone size: once
J gene: TRBJ2-3

CDR3 protein: CASSPTGTYEQYF
CDR3 DNA: TGTGCCAGCAGCCCGACAGGGACCTACGAGCAGTACTTC
V gene: TRBV11-2
D gene: TRBD1
clone size: .
J gene: TRBJ2-7

CDR3 protein: CASRRVSGANVLTF
CDR3 DNA: TGTGCCAGCCGTCGGGTCTCTGGGGCCAACGTCCTGACTTTC
V gene: TRBV19
D gene: .
clone size: .
J gene: TRBJ2-6

CDR3 protein: CASSPPSGGTDTQYF
CDR3 DNA: TGTGCCAGCAGCCCCCCCAGCGGAGGCACAGATACGCAGTATTTT
V gene: TRBV9
D gene: .
clone size: .
J gene: TRBJ2-3

CDR3 protein: CASSETINYGYTF
CDR3 DNA: TGCGCCAGCAGCGAGACAATTAACTATGGCTACACCTTC
V gene: TRBV5-1
D gene: .
clone size: .
J gene: TRBJ1-2

CDR3 protein: CASSLLTRTDTQYF
CDR3 DNA: TGTGCCAGCAGCTTATTGACCCGCACAGATACGCAGTATTTT
V gene: TRBV7-2
D gene: .
clone size: .
J gene: TRBJ2-3

CDR3 protein: CAWSVPNTGELFF
CDR3 DNA: TGTGCCTGGAGTGTACCCAACACCGGGGAGCTGTTTTTT
V gene: TRBV30
D gene: .
clone size: .
J gene: TRBJ2-2

CDR3 protein: CASSTGPGQGPNTGELFF
CDR3 DNA: TGTGCCAGCAGCACCGGTCCTGGGCAGGGACCAAACACCGGGGAGCTGTTTTTT
V gene: TRBV7-3
D gene: .
clone size: .
J gene: TRBJ2-2

CDR3 protein: CASSSGGYGYTF
CDR3 DNA: TGTGCCAGCAGTTCGGGGGGATATGGCTACACCTTC
V gene: TRBV6-5
D gene: .
clone size: .
J gene: TRBJ1-2

CDR3 protein: CASSDRDAGGNTIYF
CDR3 DNA: TGTGCCAGCAGCGACAGGGATGCAGGTGGAAACACCATATATTTT
V gene: TRBV6-6
D gene: TRBD1
clone size: .
J gene: TRBJ1-3

CDR3 protein: CASSIRGNTGELFF
CDR3 DNA: TGTGCCAGTAGTATACGAGGGAACACCGGGGAGCTGTTTTTT
V gene: TRBV19
D gene: .
clone size: .
J gene: TRBJ2-2

CDR3 protein: CASSLRSGRGNEQFF
CDR3 DNA: TGTGCCAGCAGTTTAAGGAGCGGGAGAGGCAATGAGCAGTTCTTC
V gene: TRBV28
D gene: TRBD2
clone size: .
J gene: TRBJ2-1

CDR3 protein: CASSQGPGVSQYF
CDR3 DNA: TGTGCCAGCAGCCAAGGACCGGGAGTTTCTCAGTACTTC
V gene: TRBV14
D gene: .
clone size: .
J gene: TRBJ2-4

CDR3 protein: CASSVSGTGGYTF
CDR3 DNA: TGTGCCAGCAGCGTATCCGGGACGGGGGGCTACACCTTC
V gene: TRBV9
D gene: .
clone size: once
J gene: TRBJ1-2

CDR3 protein: CASSSRDREKGYEQYF
CDR3 DNA: TGTGCCAGCAGTTCGCGCGACAGGGAGAAAGGCTACGAGCAGTACTTC
V gene: TRBV27
D gene: TRBD1
clone size: .
J gene: TRBJ2-7

CDR3 protein: CASSVGPGQVPYF
CDR3 DNA: TGTGCCAGCAGCGTTGGCCCGGGACAGGTTCCTTACTTC
V gene: TRBV9
D gene: TRBD1
clone size: .
J gene: TRBJ2-7

CDR3 protein: CASSLKLNYEQYF
CDR3 DNA: TGTGCCAGCAGTTTAAAGCTAAACTACGAGCAGTACTTC
V gene: TRBV28
D gene: .
clone size: .
J gene: TRBJ2-7

CDR3 protein: CAWTGWIGNTIYF
CDR3 DNA: TGTGCCTGGACAGGTTGGATCGGAAACACCATATATTTT
V gene: TRBV30
D gene: .
clone size: once
J gene: TRBJ1-3